Here is one TCR beta chain with its context. This entry is derived from a study of early T cells in non-severe SARS-CoV-2 infection. TCRdb reanalysed the 5' RACE reads using MiXCR and keeps one entry per CDR3 protein. The sample yields 65,000 to 95,000 distinct CDR3 sequences, about 16% seen once. Germline CDR1 and CDR2: SGHTA and FQGTGA. The CDR3 runs 13 residues. Trimming left V 7 bases short and J 6 bases short, with 15 bases between. The chain joins TRBV7-3 to TRBJ1-2; the D gene is possibly TRBD1 (5 bases). The receptor's source is an adult who was a healthcare worker with PCR-confirmed SARS-CoV-2 infection or an uninfected control (not recorded which). Sequenced: whole blood. The CDR3, as DNA: TGTGCCAGCACCTCGCAGGGCGTCGATGGCTACACCTTC. It is translated as CASTSQGVDGYTF.